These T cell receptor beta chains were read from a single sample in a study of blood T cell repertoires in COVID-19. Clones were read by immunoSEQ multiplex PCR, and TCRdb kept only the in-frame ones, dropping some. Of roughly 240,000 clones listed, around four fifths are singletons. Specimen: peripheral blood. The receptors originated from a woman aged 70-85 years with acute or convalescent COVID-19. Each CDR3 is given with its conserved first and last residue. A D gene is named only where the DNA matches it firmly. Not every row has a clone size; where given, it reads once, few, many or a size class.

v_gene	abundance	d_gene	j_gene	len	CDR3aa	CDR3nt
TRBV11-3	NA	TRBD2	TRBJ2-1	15	CASSVSGGLYNEQFF	TGTGCCAGCAGCGTTAGCGGGGGACTCTACAATGAGCAGTTCTTC
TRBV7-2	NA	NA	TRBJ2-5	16	CASSLLVGGKGETQYF	TGTGCCAGCAGCTTACTTGTAGGGGGAAAAGGAGAGACCCAGTACTTC
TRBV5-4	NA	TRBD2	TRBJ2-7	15	CASSLGASGVGEQYF	TGTGCCAGCAGCCTTGGGGCTAGCGGGGTTGGCGAGCAGTACTTC
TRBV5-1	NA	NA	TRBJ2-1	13	CASSLTGFNEQFF	TGCGCCAGCAGCTTGACAGGTTTCAATGAGCAGTTCTTC
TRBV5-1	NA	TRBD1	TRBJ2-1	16	CASSLGPGQGGGEQFF	TGCGCCAGCAGCCTGGGACCGGGACAGGGTGGTGGTGAGCAGTTCTTC
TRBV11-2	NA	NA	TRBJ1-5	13	CASSSGRLQPQHF	TGTGCCAGCAGCTCTGGTCGACTCCAGCCCCAGCATTTT
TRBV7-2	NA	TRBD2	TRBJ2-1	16	CASSYSGTSGANEQFF	TGTGCCAGCAGCTACTCCGGGACTAGCGGGGCGAATGAGCAGTTCTTC
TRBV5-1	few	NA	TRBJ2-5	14	CASSFTSNPETQYF	TGCGCCAGCAGCTTTACGTCTAACCCCGAGACCCAGTACTTC
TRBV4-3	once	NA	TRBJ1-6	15	CASSLDSSYNSPLHF	TGCGCCAGCAGCCTGGACAGCTCCTATAATTCACCCCTCCACTTT
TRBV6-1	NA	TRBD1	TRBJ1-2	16	CASSEAGQGAPNGYTF	TGTGCCAGCAGTGAGGCAGGACAGGGGGCGCCCAATGGCTACACCTTC
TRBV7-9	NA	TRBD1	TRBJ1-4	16	CASSLGQGSTNEKLFF	TGTGCCAGCAGCTTGGGACAGGGCTCGACTAATGAAAAACTGTTTTTT
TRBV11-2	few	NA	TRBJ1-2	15	CASSLDPLVSMGYTF	TGTGCCAGCAGCTTAGATCCGTTAGTCTCCATGGGCTACACCTTC
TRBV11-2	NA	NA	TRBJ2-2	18	CASTNVRNQGGNTGELFF	TGTGCCAGCACCAACGTCCGGAACCAGGGCGGTAACACCGGGGAGCTGTTTTTT